Following are 8 T cell receptor beta chains from one sample sequenced in a study of blood T cell repertoires in COVID-19 (TCRdb year 2020). The library came from the immunoSEQ multiplex PCR assay. Not all clones reach the TCRdb copy of this immuneACCESS table, which keeps in-frame sequences only. Checked studies attribute under half of the gap to unresolved V genes and leave the rest unexplained. This sample is represented by approximately 36,000 clones; nearly 90% of them were singletons. The top ten constitute 25% to 30% of the sample. The sequencing input was peripheral blood. These receptors were collected from a man in his 60s with active or convalescent COVID-19.

This clone was counted a single time. The genes are TRBV3-1 (or the pseudogene TRBV3-2) and TRBJ2-5; 10 bases fit TRBD2. The junction had 6 bases not matched to a gene; V was cut back by 1 base and J by 4 bases. The V gene's germline CDR1 is LGHDT and CDR2 YNNKEL (reference sequence). This CDR3 is built from 16 residues. The CDR3 DNA sequence: TGTGCCAGCAGCCAAGTGCTAAGCGGGAGGGGAGAGACCCAGTACTTC. It codes for CASSQVLSGRGETQYF.

The chain is built from TRBV5-6 and TRBJ2-1; TRBD1 matches 10 bases. After removal of 0 bases from V and 14 bases from J, the junction contained 2 bases not matched to a gene. This CDR3 spans 12 amino acids. Germline CDR1 and CDR2: SGHDT and YYEEEE. The CDR3 loop is CASSLGQGAEFF. In DNA form, the CDR3 reads TGTGCCAGCAGCTTGGGACAGGGGGCGGAGTTCTTC.

The CDR3 sequence: CATWTGREYEQYF. The CDR3 DNA is TGTGCCACCTGGACAGGGAGGGAATACGAGCAGTACTTC. This sequence joins TRBV10-3 and TRBJ2-7; the D gene is possibly TRBD1 (8 bases). Looked up from germline, CDR1 is ENHRY and CDR2 is SYGVKD. V lost 10 bases to trimming and J lost 4 bases, with 17 bases between them. The CDR3 consists of 13 residues.

V and J are TRBV6-5 and TRBJ2-2; perhaps TRBD1 as D (6 bases). Trimming shortened V by 6 bases and J by 4 bases, and 15 bases separated the two germline ends. Looked up from germline, CDR1 is MNHEY and CDR2 is SVGAGI. The CDR3 sequence is 15 residues long. The CDR3 here is CASRPGTYLTGELFF. The DNA for the CDR3 is TGTGCCAGCAGGCCCGGGACATACCTCACCGGGGAGCTGTTTTTT.

The V and J genes are TRBV6-5 and TRBJ1-5; D may be TRBD1 (5 bases). Germline CDR1 MNHEY, CDR2 SVGAGI. The CDR3 length is 15 residues. Trimming pared 0 bases from V and 7 bases from J, leaving 13 bases between. The CDR3 DNA reads as TGTGCCAGCAGTTACTCAGCAGGGCGGCGGCAGCCCCAGCATTTT. Translation gives CASSYSAGRRQPQHF.

The chain carries TRBV9 and TRBJ2-5; 7 positions match TRBD2. Germline values: CDR1 SGDLS, CDR2 YYNGEE. V lost 0 bases to trimming and J lost 2 bases; unmatched junction nucleotides: 4. The CDR3 sequence is 15 residues long. CDR3 protein: CASSVGRGGQETQYF. DNA of the CDR3: TGTGCCAGCAGCGTAGGGCGGGGAGGGCAAGAGACCCAGTACTTC.

This sequence joins TRBV6-6 and TRBJ2-1; 7 bases agree with TRBD2. Looked up from germline, CDR1 is MNHNY and CDR2 is SVGAGI (reference sequence). This CDR3 comprises 13 residues. After removal of 7 bases from V and 10 bases from J, the junction contained 10 bases not matched to a gene. This chain's CDR3 is CASNLPGGGEQFF. DNA for the CDR3: TGTGCCAGCAACCTCCCGGGGGGAGGGGAGCAGTTCTTC.

The chain has TRBV19 and TRBJ2-1; D is perhaps TRBD2 (6 bases). V was trimmed by 5 bases and J by 7 bases, leaving 9 bases between them. Germline loops: CDR1 LNHDA, CDR2 SQIVND (reference sequence). The CDR3 totals 12 residues. In DNA form, the CDR3 reads TGTGCCAGTAGTCATAGCGGAAATGAGCAGTTCTTC. This codes for CASSHSGNEQFF.